The rows below give T cell receptor beta chains drawn from one sample of a study of blood T cell repertoires in COVID-19. The data were produced by immunoSEQ multiplex PCR, yet TCRdb's version contains in-frame clones alone and is incomplete. Of hundreds of thousands of clones listed, 75% to 90% were seen once; the top ten hold around 1%. The sequenced sample was PBMCs or T cells enriched from blood (not recorded which). The receptors come from a man in his late teens or twenties who had recovered from COVID-19. The CDR3 runs from the conserved cysteine through the conserved F or W. A D gene is named only where the DNA matches it firmly. Only part of the rows carry a size: once, few, many, or a class if the clone is expanded.

size	V	J	D	DNA	CDR3
NA	TRBV2	TRBJ2-2	TRBD1	TGTGCCCACACGACAGGGGGTAACACCGGGGAGCTGTTTTTT	CAHTTGGNTGELFF
NA	TRBV18	TRBJ1-2	NA	TGTGCCACCCAGGGGCCGGACTATGGCTACACCTTC	CATQGPDYGYTF
NA	TRBV12-5	TRBJ1-2	NA	TGTGCTAGTGATGGCCATAACTATGGCTACACCTTC	CASDGHNYGYTF
NA	TRBV4-1	TRBJ1-1	NA	TGCGCCAGCAGCCCTTCATTTGGGCAGGTCGGGAACACTGAAGCTTTCTTT	CASSPSFGQVGNTEAFF
NA	TRBV7-2	TRBJ1-3	NA	TGTGCCAGCAGCTCCTGGGGAGTACCCGGAAACACCATATATTTT	CASSSWGVPGNTIYF
NA	TRBV20-1	TRBJ2-1	NA	TGCAGTGCTAGTTTCGGCTACAATGAGCAGTTCTTC	CSASFGYNEQFF
NA	TRBV3-1/TRBV3-2	TRBJ1-4	TRBD1	TGTGCCAGCAGCCAAGAATCCACAGGGGCGGTTGAAAAACTGTTTTTT	CASSQESTGAVEKLFF
NA	TRBV5-4	TRBJ1-1	NA	TGTGCCAGCAGCTTTGTCGGGGAGGGGACTGAAGCTTTCTTT	CASSFVGEGTEAFF
NA	TRBV24-1	TRBJ2-1	TRBD1	TGTGCCACCAGTGACAGGGGGATCAGCTCCTACAATGAGCAGTTCTTC	CATSDRGISSYNEQFF
NA	TRBV19	TRBJ1-5	NA	TGTGCCAGTAGCATTTCGACGGGGAAAAATCAGCCCCAGCATTTT	CASSISTGKNQPQHF
NA	TRBV7-9	TRBJ1-2	NA	TGTGCCAGCAGCCACATAAACAGGGCCGACAACTATGGCTACACCTTC	CASSHINRADNYGYTF
NA	TRBV27	TRBJ2-7	NA	TGTGCCAGCAGTTTACGGGGGTGGGGTTACGAGCAGTACTTC	CASSLRGWGYEQYF
few	TRBV2	TRBJ2-3	TRBD2	TGTGCCAGCAGGGCTCCAGCGGGGGGGTCCTTGAGGAACACAGATACGCAGTATTTT	CASRAPAGGSLRNTDTQYF
NA	TRBV28	TRBJ1-2	NA	TGTGCCAGCAATACCCCCCAGGGGAACTATGGCTACACCTTC	CASNTPQGNYGYTF
NA	TRBV6-5	TRBJ2-7	NA	TGTGCCAGCAGTTACAGTCGGGGTCTTAAGGAGCAGTACTTC	CASSYSRGLKEQYF
NA	TRBV10-3	TRBJ2-1	NA	TGTGCCATCAGTGGGCCTCCTGGCCAATCTTACAATGAGCAGTTCTTC	CAISGPPGQSYNEQFF
NA	TRBV15	TRBJ2-7	NA	TGTGCCACCAGCAGTCAGAGCCCAACAGGGTATCTAACCTACGAGCAGTACTTC	CATSSQSPTGYLTYEQYF
NA	TRBV5-1	TRBJ1-1	NA	TGCGCCAGCAGCTTTACGGGACTCGGCACTGAAGCTTTCTTT	CASSFTGLGTEAFF
few	TRBV19	TRBJ2-1	NA	TGTGCCAGTAGTATAGCGCCTAACAATGAGCAGTTCTTC	CASSIAPNNEQFF
NA	TRBV19	TRBJ2-5	TRBD2	TGTGCCAGTAGTCCTGGCCCGCGGGGGGAGACCCAGTACTTC	CASSPGPRGETQYF
NA	TRBV14	TRBJ1-1	TRBD1	TGTGCCAGCAGCCAAGGGACAGGGGGCTTTTTCACTGAAGCTTTCTTT	CASSQGTGGFFTEAFF
once	TRBV3-1/TRBV3-2	TRBJ1-2	NA	TGTGCCAGCAGCCCGCTGGGGAGTAAAAACTATGGCTACACCTTC	CASSPLGSKNYGYTF
NA	TRBV6-5	TRBJ2-7	NA	TGTGCCAGCAGTTACAACCGAGACACCTCCTACGAGCAGTACTTC	CASSYNRDTSYEQYF
NA	TRBV9	TRBJ1-4	TRBD1	TGTGCCAGCAGCGTAGGCGGGACAGTCTCAGTGGAAAAACTGTTTTTT	CASSVGGTVSVEKLFF
once	TRBV5-4	TRBJ1-2	TRBD1	TGTGCCAGCAGCCCGCAGGGGGCTGGTGGCTACACCTTC	CASSPQGAGGYTF
NA	TRBV4-2	TRBJ1-5	TRBD1	TGTGCCAGCAGCCAGGGACAGGGGGAACAGCCCCAGCATTTT	CASSQGQGEQPQHF
NA	TRBV5-1	TRBJ2-4	TRBD1	TGCGCCAGCAGCTTGGGTTCAGGGGGTACGAACATTCAGTACTTC	CASSLGSGGTNIQYF
NA	TRBV28	TRBJ1-2	TRBD1	TGTGCCAGCAGTACCCCCGGGACAGGAGAAATCTATGGCTACACCTTC	CASSTPGTGEIYGYTF
NA	TRBV6-5	TRBJ2-3	NA	TGTGCCAGCAGTTACCTCCTACCCACAGATACGCAGTATTTT	CASSYLLPTDTQYF
NA	TRBV5-1	TRBJ1-2	NA	TGCGCCACCTCGCCGGTCACCGACTATGGCTACACCTTC	CATSPVTDYGYTF
NA	TRBV5-1	TRBJ2-7	TRBD1	TGCGCCAGCAGCGGCGGACAGGGGAGCTACGAGCAGTACTTC	CASSGGQGSYEQYF
once	TRBV9	TRBJ1-3	NA	TGTGCCAGCAGCGTAGGCAGGGACTCTGGAAACACCATATATTTT	CASSVGRDSGNTIYF
NA	TRBV18	TRBJ1-2	NA	TGTGCCAGCTCACCCCCGGGGAGAGGAGCTAACTATGGCTACACCTTC	CASSPPGRGANYGYTF
NA	TRBV7-8	TRBJ2-2	TRBD1	TGTGCCAGCAGCATTCTCCCGGACAGGGGATATATCGGGGAGCTGTTTTTT	CASSILPDRGYIGELFF
NA	TRBV5-1	TRBJ1-6	NA	TGCGCCAGCAGCTTTCATTCGGTGTCGGGTGGGAATTCACCCCTCCACTTT	CASSFHSVSGGNSPLHF
NA	TRBV6-5	TRBJ1-1	NA	TGTGCCAGCAGCCACAGGAATTCCAACACTGAAGCTTTCTTT	CASSHRNSNTEAFF
NA	TRBV2	TRBJ1-1	NA	TGTGCCAGCATTCTGGAGGCAGGGAACACTGAAGCTTTCTTT	CASILEAGNTEAFF
NA	TRBV30	TRBJ1-2	TRBD1	TGTGCCTGGAACTGGGACAGGGGTGACTATGGCTACACCTTC	CAWNWDRGDYGYTF
NA	TRBV19	TRBJ1-2	NA	TGTGCCAGTAGTACCCTAGGAAGTAACTATGGCTACACCTTC	CASSTLGSNYGYTF
NA	TRBV19	TRBJ1-1	NA	TGTGCCAGTAGTATAGATCTCATGGCTTGGAACACTGAAGCTTTCTTT	CASSIDLMAWNTEAFF
NA	TRBV2	TRBJ2-7	TRBD2	TGTGCCAGCACTACCTCGGGACTAGTTACCTACGAGCAGTACTTC	CASTTSGLVTYEQYF
NA	TRBV4-2	TRBJ1-4	TRBD1	TGTGCCAGCAGCCACGGACAGGGGGCGTCTAATGAAAAACTGTTTTTT	CASSHGQGASNEKLFF
NA	TRBV6-5	TRBJ2-5	NA	TGTGCCAGCAGTTATAGGGGCTCGGTAGAGGAGACCCAGTACTTC	CASSYRGSVEETQYF
few	TRBV7-8	TRBJ1-5	NA	TGTGCCAGCAGCGTATCCTACGCCTTGGGCAATCAGCCCCAGCATTTT	CASSVSYALGNQPQHF
NA	TRBV9	TRBJ2-2	NA	TGTGCCAGCAGCGTCCCGACAGTGAACACCGGGGAGCTGTTTTTT	CASSVPTVNTGELFF
NA	TRBV27	TRBJ1-2	NA	TGTGCCAGCAAACCTGACACCCGTTACGGCTACACCTTC	CASKPDTRYGYTF
NA	TRBV30	TRBJ2-7	NA	TGTGCCTGGAGTGTGAGCTACGAGCAGTACTTC	CAWSVSYEQYF
once	TRBV4-1	TRBJ2-5	TRBD2	TGCGCCAGCAGCCGATCGGGACTAGCGGGGGGGTACCAAGAGACCCAGTACTTC	CASSRSGLAGGYQETQYF
NA	TRBV10-3	TRBJ1-3	NA	TGTGCCATCAGTGAGTCGTTGGACAGCAGCCGCACCATATATTTT	CAISESLDSSRTIYF
NA	TRBV14	TRBJ1-2	NA	TGTGCCAGCAGCCAAGGACCGGGAGGGGAGTACAATGGCTACACCTTC	CASSQGPGGEYNGYTF